This is a list of T cell receptor beta chains from one sample in a study of vaccination and CD4 T cells after COVID-19. These receptors have no known antigen. MiXCR, applied by TCRdb to the PCR reads, yields one record per CDR3 protein. This table has several thousand distinct CDR3 sequences, over 35% appearing once. Sequenced input: CD4+ T cells from blood, cultured in vitro. The receptor source for this set is a human donor who had recovered from COVID-19. CDR3s include the opening cysteine and the closing phenylalanine or tryptophan.

V: TRBV20-1; J: TRBJ2-7; CDR3: CSARVPLAGGSLGYEQYF
V: TRBV27; J: TRBJ2-7; CDR3: CASSSNRDRVSEQYF
V: TRBV5-8; J: TRBJ2-5; CDR3: CASSTGTSGYQETQYF
V: TRBV20-1; J: TRBJ1-1; CDR3: CSARYPPGGGTEAFF
V: TRBV6-1; J: TRBJ1-3; CDR3: CASSETPGAGNTIYF
V: TRBV24-1; J: TRBJ1-1; CDR3: CATSHQANTEAFF
V: TRBV27; J: TRBJ1-2; CDR3: CASSFGGFLGYTF
V: TRBV6-1; J: TRBJ2-4; CDR3: CASSVRDRSSKNIQYF
V: TRBV15; J: TRBJ1-2; CDR3: CATSRGSYGYTF
V: TRBV24-1; J: TRBJ2-1; CDR3: CATSDPGGAGVEQFF
V: TRBV6-2/TRBV6-3; J: TRBJ2-3; CDR3: CASSYYREDTQYF